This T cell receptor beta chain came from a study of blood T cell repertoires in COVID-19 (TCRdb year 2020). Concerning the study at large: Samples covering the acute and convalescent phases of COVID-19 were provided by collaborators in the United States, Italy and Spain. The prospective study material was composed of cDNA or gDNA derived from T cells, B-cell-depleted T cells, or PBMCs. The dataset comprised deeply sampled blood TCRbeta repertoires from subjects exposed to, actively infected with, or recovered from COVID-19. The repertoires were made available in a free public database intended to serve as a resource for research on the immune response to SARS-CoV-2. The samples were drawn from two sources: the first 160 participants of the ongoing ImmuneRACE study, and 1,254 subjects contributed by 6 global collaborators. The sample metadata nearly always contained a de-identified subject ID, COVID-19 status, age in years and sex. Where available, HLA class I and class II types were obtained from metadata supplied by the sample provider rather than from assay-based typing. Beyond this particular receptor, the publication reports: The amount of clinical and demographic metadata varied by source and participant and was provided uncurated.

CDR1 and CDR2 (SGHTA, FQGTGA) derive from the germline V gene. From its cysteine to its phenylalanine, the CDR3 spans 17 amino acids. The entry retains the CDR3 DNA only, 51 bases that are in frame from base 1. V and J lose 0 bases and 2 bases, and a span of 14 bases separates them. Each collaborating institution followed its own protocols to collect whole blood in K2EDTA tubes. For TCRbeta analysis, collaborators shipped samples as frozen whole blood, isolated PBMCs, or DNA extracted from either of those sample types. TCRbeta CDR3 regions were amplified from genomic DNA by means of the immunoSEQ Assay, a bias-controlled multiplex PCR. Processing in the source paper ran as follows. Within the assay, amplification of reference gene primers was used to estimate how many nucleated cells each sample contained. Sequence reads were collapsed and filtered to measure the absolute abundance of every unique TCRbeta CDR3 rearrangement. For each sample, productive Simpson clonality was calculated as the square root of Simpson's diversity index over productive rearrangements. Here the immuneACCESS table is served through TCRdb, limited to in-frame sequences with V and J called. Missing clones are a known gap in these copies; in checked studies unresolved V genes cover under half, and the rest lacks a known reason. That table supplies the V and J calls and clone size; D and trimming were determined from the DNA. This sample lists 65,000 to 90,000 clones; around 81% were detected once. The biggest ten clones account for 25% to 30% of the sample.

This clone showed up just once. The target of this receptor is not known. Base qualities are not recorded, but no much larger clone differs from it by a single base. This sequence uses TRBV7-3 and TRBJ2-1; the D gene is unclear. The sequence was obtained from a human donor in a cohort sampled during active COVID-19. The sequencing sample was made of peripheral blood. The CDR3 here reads CASSLTSVRGAYNEQFF. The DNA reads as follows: TGTGCCAGCAGCTTAACGTCAGTTCGCGGAGCCTACAATGAGCAGTTCTTC.